This entry lists 4 T cell receptor beta chains sequenced from one sample in a study of blood T cells in healthy people across ages. The authors ran a second PCR of about 6 to 11 cycles using a sample-barcoded 5' primer and a J-beta primer mix. A single record per CDR3 protein comes from TCRdb applying MiXCR to the 5' RACE reads. The table has 1 million or so distinct CDR3 sequences, around 45% seen once. Sequenced sample: blood. The receptors were gathered from a woman aged 55-70 years in good health.

The chain is built from TRBV20-1 and TRBJ2-3, with 11 bases fitting TRBD2. The V gene's germline CDR1 is DFQATT and CDR2 SNEGSKA (reference sequence). J lost 2 bases, V lost 3 bases, and 4 bases had no gene match. The CDR3 has 15 residues. The CDR3 DNA sequence: TGCAGTGCTAGGGCTAGCGGGAGGTTCACAGATACGCAGTATTTT. Translating gives CSARASGRFTDTQYF.

The rearrangement links TRBV29-1 to TRBJ2-1; D remains ambiguous. CDR3 size: 13 residues. Germline V CDR1 and CDR2: SQVTM, ANQGSEA. The V gene lost 5 bases and the J gene lost 0 bases, with 8 bases spanning the gap. The CDR3 region has the DNA TGCAGCGTTAGGGTCGGCTCCTACAATGAGCAGTTCTTC. Protein: CSVRVGSYNEQFF.

This clonotype was observed a few times. The rearrangement uses TRBV12-3 or TRBV12-4 and TRBJ2-7; no clear D. V was trimmed by 5 bases and J by 5 bases, leaving 13 bases between them. The CDR3 length is 13 residues. The CDR3 DNA reads TGTGCCAGCAGTGTAGTGTTACGAAACGAGCAGTACTTC. Amino acid sequence: CASSVVLRNEQYF.

V usage is TRBV27 and J usage is TRBJ2-1; 10 nucleotides line up with TRBD2. From germline, CDR1 is MNHEY and CDR2 SMNVEV (reference sequence). This CDR3 spans 18 amino acids. Trimming at V came to 2 bases and at J to 6 bases, leaving 13 bases not matched to a gene. The CDR3 sequence is CASSLRGRASGGGNEQFF. DNA for the CDR3: TGTGCCAGCAGTTTAAGGGGTCGGGCTAGCGGGGGTGGCAATGAGCAGTTCTTC.